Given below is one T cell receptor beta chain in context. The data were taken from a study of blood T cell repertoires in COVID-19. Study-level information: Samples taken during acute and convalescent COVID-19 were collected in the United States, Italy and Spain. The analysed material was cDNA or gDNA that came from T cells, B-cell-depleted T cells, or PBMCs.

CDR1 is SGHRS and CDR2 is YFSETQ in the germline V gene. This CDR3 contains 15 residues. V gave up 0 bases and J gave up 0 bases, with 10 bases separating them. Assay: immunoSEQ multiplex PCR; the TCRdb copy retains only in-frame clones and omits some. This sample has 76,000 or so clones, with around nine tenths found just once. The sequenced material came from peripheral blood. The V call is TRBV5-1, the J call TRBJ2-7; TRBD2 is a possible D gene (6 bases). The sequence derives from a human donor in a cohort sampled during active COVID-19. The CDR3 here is CASSLGVTSSYEQYF. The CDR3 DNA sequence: TGCGCCAGCAGCTTGGGAGTGACTAGCTCCTACGAGCAGTACTTC.